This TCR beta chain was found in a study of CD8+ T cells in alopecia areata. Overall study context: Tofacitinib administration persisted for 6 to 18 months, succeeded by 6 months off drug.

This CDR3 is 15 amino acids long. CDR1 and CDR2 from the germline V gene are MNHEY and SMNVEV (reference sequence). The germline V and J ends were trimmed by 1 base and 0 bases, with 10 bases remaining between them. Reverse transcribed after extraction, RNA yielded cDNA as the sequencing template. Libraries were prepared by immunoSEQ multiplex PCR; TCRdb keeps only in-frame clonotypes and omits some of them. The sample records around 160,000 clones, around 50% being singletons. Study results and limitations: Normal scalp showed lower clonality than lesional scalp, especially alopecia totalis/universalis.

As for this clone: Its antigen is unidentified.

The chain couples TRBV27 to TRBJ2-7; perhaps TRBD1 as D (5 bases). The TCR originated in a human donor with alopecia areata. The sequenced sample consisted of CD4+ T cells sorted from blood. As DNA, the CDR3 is TGTGCCAGCAGTTTATATCCCACAGGCTCCTACGAGCAGTACTTC. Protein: CASSLYPTGSYEQYF.